The 6 T cell receptor beta chains reported below all come from one sample, sequenced in a study of breast tumors, draining lymph nodes, adjacent tissues. TCRdb reanalysed the multiplex PCR reads using MiXCR and keeps one entry per CDR3 protein. The table includes roughly 17,000 distinct CDR3 sequences, around two fifths detected once. The sample taken for sequencing was breast tumor tissue. These receptors came from a female donor with breast cancer. Some clones in this sample may be carry-over from other donors' samples.

The table lists this clonotype with many counts. The genes are TRBV9 and TRBJ2-3; unclear D gene. The germline V gene has CDR1 SGDLS and CDR2 YYNGEE. V was clipped by 0 bases and J by 2 bases, with 13 bases between them. The CDR3 is made up of 16 amino acids. CDR3 bases: TGTGCCAGCAGCGTAGCCGGTGAGCCAGACACAGATACGCAGTATTTT. This translates into CASSVAGEPDTDTQYF.

V and J are TRBV5-5 and TRBJ1-2; no reliable D call. Germline CDR1 SGHKS, CDR2 YYEKEE (reference sequence). The CDR3 extends over 15 amino acids. V lost 0 bases and J 0 bases, leaving 9 bases between the germline ends. The CDR3 reads CASSLGLSPNYGYTF. CDR3 coding DNA: TGTGCCAGCAGCTTGGGGTTATCCCCTAACTATGGCTACACCTTC.

This chain uses TRBV6-6 with TRBJ1-1; 11 bases agree with TRBD1. With V trimmed by 6 bases and J by 2 bases, 17 bases remained unmatched. This CDR3 has 19 residues. Germline V gives CDR1 MNHNY, CDR2 SVGAGI (reference sequence). CDR3 in amino acids: CASSPFYLGTGGANTEAFF. CDR3 coding DNA: TGTGCCAGCAGCCCATTCTATTTGGGGACAGGGGGAGCCAACACTGAAGCTTTCTTT.

This clonotype has just a few counts. A much larger clone is a single base away; this may be a read error. The chain recombines TRBV20-1 with TRBJ2-5, with 12 positions matching TRBD2. Per germline, CDR1 DFQATT and CDR2 SNEGSKA (reference sequence). The V and J ends lost 3 bases and 4 bases, in that order; junction bases with no gene match: 9. CDR3 length: 16 residues. The CDR3: CSASLSPSGRGETQYF. For the CDR3, the DNA is TGCAGTGCTAGCCTCTCCCCTAGCGGGAGGGGAGAGACCCAGTACTTC.

V gene TRBV2 combines with J gene TRBJ2-5; 7 bases agree with TRBD1. The CDR3 contains 14 residues. V dropped 6 bases and J dropped 0; count of bases not matched to a gene: 4. Germline values: CDR1 SNHLY, CDR2 FYNNEI. The CDR3 loop is CASSATGNQETQYF. In DNA, the CDR3 is TGTGCCAGCAGCGCGACAGGGAACCAAGAGACCCAGTACTTC. Variable domain in full (rest from reference TRBV2 and TRBJ2-5): EPEVTQTPSHQVTQMGQEVILRCVPISNHLYFYWYRQILGQKVEFLVSFYNNEISEKSEIFDDQFSVERPDGSNFTLKIRSTKLEDSAMYFCASSATGNQETQYFGPGTRLLVL.

The gene calls are TRBV18 and TRBJ2-3, with a tentative D call TRBD2 (7 bases). The V end was cut by 0 bases, the J end by 5 bases, with 15 bases between. There are 16 residues in the CDR3. Germline V CDR1 and CDR2: KGHSH, LQKENI. The CDR3 region has the DNA TGTGCCAGCTCACCACCGAGGGGGGGCAAACGAGATACGCAGTATTTT. Translation gives CASSPPRGGKRDTQYF.